The clone carrying this T cell receptor (beta chain) has more than one count but fewer than ten. Its antigen is unidentified. This entry is derived from a study of blood T cells in healthy people across ages. The overall study: In model experiments, template switching was able to capture about one barcoded beta molecule for every two T cells that were present. Study conclusions and caveats: A conclusive naive versus antigen-experienced comparison was prevented by the unsorted PBMCs. Higher diversity and more naive CD4+ cells were features of long-lived donors, compared to aged donors.

It was with a sample-barcoded 5' primer and a J-beta primer mix that a second PCR of roughly 7 to 12 cycles was run. TCRdb reanalysed the 5' RACE reads using MiXCR and keeps one entry per CDR3 protein. The sample holds 600,000 to 1,000,000 distinct CDR3 sequences, 25% seen once. The same data also went into a second study, on T cells of mothers and their children. That work contributes: The authors added sample barcodes and 2-4 random nucleotides using the M1S primer of the second PCR.

This sequence originates from a boy aged 5-17 years in good health. The sample comprised blood.

Written as DNA, the CDR3 is TGTGCCAGCAGCGTAGTAGAGAATGAGCAGTTCTTC. Translation: CASSVVENEQFF. The chain has TRBV9 and TRBJ2-1, with unresolved D. Germline V gene sequence: CDR1 SGDLS, CDR2 YYNGEE. This CDR3 has 12 residues. V was clipped by 0 bases and J by 7 bases, with 5 bases between them. The variable domain in full, with the rest retrieved from reference TRBV9 and TRBJ2-1, is DSGVTQTPKHLITATGQRVTLRCSPRSGDLSVYWYQQSLDQGLQFLIQYYNGEERAKGNILERFSAQQFPDLHSELNLSSLELGDSALYFCASSVVENEQFFGPGTRLTVL.